Listed below are T cell receptor beta chains from one sample, sequenced in a study of blood T cells in healthy people across ages. Each CDR3 protein gets one entry after TCRdb re-called the 5' RACE reads with MiXCR. Of fewer than 950,000 distinct CDR3 sequences listed, around 36% are singletons. The sequenced sample was blood. All receptors come from a man aged 18 to 29 in good health. Each CDR3 is given with its conserved first and last residue. D genes are given only for firm matches. Size is stated for part of the rows, as once, few or many counts, or as a class when the clone is expanded.

j_gene: TRBJ2-7
d_gene: NA
abundance: few
v_gene: TRBV5-6
CDR3nt: TGTGCCAGCAGCTTGGGCTTTGATGGAGGAAGGGGGTACTTC
CDR3aa: CASSLGFDGGRGYF

j_gene: TRBJ2-1
d_gene: NA
abundance: few
v_gene: TRBV11-2
CDR3nt: TGTGCCAGCAGCTTGACAGAGCCTCACAATGAGCAGTTCTTC
CDR3aa: CASSLTEPHNEQFF

j_gene: TRBJ1-1
d_gene: NA
abundance: NA
v_gene: TRBV10-3
CDR3nt: TGTGCCATCAGACCGGGAGACATGAACACTGAAGCTTTCTTT
CDR3aa: CAIRPGDMNTEAFF

j_gene: TRBJ2-7
d_gene: NA
abundance: NA
v_gene: TRBV9
CDR3nt: TGTGCCAGCAGCGTAGGCATGGGGGTAAGGGTCGAGCAGTACTTC
CDR3aa: CASSVGMGVRVEQYF

j_gene: TRBJ1-2
d_gene: TRBD1
abundance: NA
v_gene: TRBV29-1
CDR3nt: TGCAGCGTTGAAGATCTTCAGGGGGAGATTGACGGAACCGCCTATGGCTACACCTTC
CDR3aa: CSVEDLQGEIDGTAYGYTF

j_gene: TRBJ2-5
d_gene: TRBD1
abundance: NA
v_gene: TRBV10-2
CDR3nt: TGCGCCAGCAGCGACCGGGACAGGGGAACCCAGTACTTC
CDR3aa: CASSDRDRGTQYF

j_gene: TRBJ1-4
d_gene: NA
abundance: NA
v_gene: TRBV18
CDR3nt: TGTGCCAGCTCAGGAGCGGGGGAGGAAAAACTGTTTTTT
CDR3aa: CASSGAGEEKLFF

j_gene: TRBJ1-4
d_gene: TRBD1
abundance: few
v_gene: TRBV10-3
CDR3nt: TGTGCCATCAGTGAGAGGGACAGGGCCGCCGAAAAACTGTTTTTT
CDR3aa: CAISERDRAAEKLFF

j_gene: TRBJ1-4
d_gene: TRBD1
abundance: NA
v_gene: TRBV10-3
CDR3nt: TGTGCCATCAGTCCCGGGACAGGAGATGAAAAACTGTTTTTT
CDR3aa: CAISPGTGDEKLFF

j_gene: TRBJ2-1
d_gene: NA
abundance: NA
v_gene: TRBV12-3/TRBV12-4
CDR3nt: TGTGCCAGCACCCTGGGGGAATACAATGAGCAGTTCTTC
CDR3aa: CASTLGEYNEQFF

j_gene: TRBJ1-1
d_gene: NA
abundance: NA
v_gene: TRBV19
CDR3nt: TGTGCCAGTATTGTCAGGGGCGGTGATACTGAAGCTTTCTTT
CDR3aa: CASIVRGGDTEAFF

j_gene: TRBJ1-1
d_gene: NA
abundance: NA
v_gene: TRBV20-1
CDR3nt: TGCAGTGCAAAGCTCGGGGCCGGGAACACTGAAGCTTTCTTT
CDR3aa: CSAKLGAGNTEAFF

j_gene: TRBJ2-5
d_gene: NA
abundance: NA
v_gene: TRBV5-5
CDR3nt: TGTGCCAGCAGCTTGGGGTTAGGGGTCATCTATGGGGAGCAGTACTTC
CDR3aa: CASSLGLGVIYGEQYF

j_gene: TRBJ1-2
d_gene: NA
abundance: NA
v_gene: TRBV5-1
CDR3nt: TGCGCCAGCAGCTTTGGCAGCCTCGAAACCTATGGCTACACCTTC
CDR3aa: CASSFGSLETYGYTF

j_gene: TRBJ2-7
d_gene: NA
abundance: few
v_gene: TRBV6-5
CDR3nt: TGTGCCAGCAGTTACCGGCCAGAGTCCTACGAGCAGTACTTC
CDR3aa: CASSYRPESYEQYF

j_gene: TRBJ1-1
d_gene: TRBD1
abundance: few
v_gene: TRBV29-1
CDR3nt: TGCAGCGTTTGGTTAGGGGGCGCCGGGGCAAACACTGAAGCTTTCTTT
CDR3aa: CSVWLGGAGANTEAFF

j_gene: TRBJ2-5
d_gene: TRBD2
abundance: NA
v_gene: TRBV7-2
CDR3nt: TGTGCCTCCGGGAGGGCACAAGAGACCCAGTACTTC
CDR3aa: CASGRAQETQYF

j_gene: TRBJ2-1
d_gene: NA
abundance: NA
v_gene: TRBV7-9
CDR3nt: TGTGCCAGCAGAGGTGGGCAGGGTGATTGGAATGAGCAGTTCTTC
CDR3aa: CASRGGQGDWNEQFF

j_gene: TRBJ2-6
d_gene: NA
abundance: NA
v_gene: TRBV4-1
CDR3nt: TGCGCCAGCAGCCAAGGTTGGGCGGACTCTGGGGCCAACGTCCTGACTTTC
CDR3aa: CASSQGWADSGANVLTF

j_gene: TRBJ2-5
d_gene: NA
abundance: few
v_gene: TRBV7-2
CDR3nt: TGTGCCAGCAGCTTACTCGTAAAAGAGACCCAGTACTTC
CDR3aa: CASSLLVKETQYF

j_gene: TRBJ1-1
d_gene: NA
abundance: NA
v_gene: TRBV7-9
CDR3nt: TGTGCCAGCAGCTGGGGTCCCCGGGATCCAAACACTAAAGCTTTCTTT
CDR3aa: CASSWGPRDPNTKAFF

j_gene: TRBJ2-2
d_gene: NA
abundance: NA
v_gene: TRBV24-1
CDR3nt: TGTGTCACCAGTGACCACCGACGGGACACCGGGGAGCTGTTTTTT
CDR3aa: CVTSDHRRDTGELFF

j_gene: TRBJ2-2
d_gene: NA
abundance: NA
v_gene: TRBV7-2
CDR3nt: TGTGCCAGCAGCTTAAATGCAGTCACGAACACCGGGGAGCTGTTTTTT
CDR3aa: CASSLNAVTNTGELFF

j_gene: TRBJ1-2
d_gene: TRBD1
abundance: few
v_gene: TRBV20-1
CDR3nt: TGCAGTGCTGAGGACAGGGCAATCAACTATGGCTACACCTTC
CDR3aa: CSAEDRAINYGYTF

j_gene: TRBJ2-1
d_gene: TRBD2
abundance: NA
v_gene: TRBV20-1
CDR3nt: TGCAGTGCCACAGGTTTAGGCGGGAGGGACAATGAGCAGTTCTTC
CDR3aa: CSATGLGGRDNEQFF

j_gene: TRBJ2-4
d_gene: NA
abundance: few
v_gene: TRBV7-9
CDR3nt: TGTGCCAGCAGCTTAGATGGGGCCAAAAACATTCAGTACTTC
CDR3aa: CASSLDGAKNIQYF

j_gene: TRBJ1-2
d_gene: TRBD1
abundance: few
v_gene: TRBV2
CDR3nt: TGTGCCAGCAGCGCGACAGGGAGCGGCTATGGCTACACCTTC
CDR3aa: CASSATGSGYGYTF

j_gene: TRBJ2-2
d_gene: NA
abundance: NA
v_gene: TRBV6-2/TRBV6-3
CDR3nt: TGTGCCAGCAGTTACGAGGGCCTCAACACCGGGGAGCTGTTTTTT
CDR3aa: CASSYEGLNTGELFF

j_gene: TRBJ1-2
d_gene: TRBD1
abundance: NA
v_gene: TRBV4-3
CDR3nt: TGCGCCAGCGGGCCAGGGGGTGGGCGAGATGGCTACACCTTC
CDR3aa: CASGPGGGRDGYTF

j_gene: TRBJ1-2
d_gene: TRBD1
abundance: NA
v_gene: TRBV5-1
CDR3nt: TGCGCCAGCAGCGGAACAGGGGGGCGTAACTATGGCTACACCTTC
CDR3aa: CASSGTGGRNYGYTF

j_gene: TRBJ1-2
d_gene: NA
abundance: NA
v_gene: TRBV12-3/TRBV12-4
CDR3nt: TGTGCCAGCAGTTTAAAAAGGCTCTCCCATAACTATGGCTACACCTTC
CDR3aa: CASSLKRLSHNYGYTF

j_gene: TRBJ2-7
d_gene: TRBD1
abundance: many
v_gene: TRBV7-9
CDR3nt: TGTGCCAGCAGCTCGACAGGGCCATCCTACGAGCAGTACTTC
CDR3aa: CASSSTGPSYEQYF

j_gene: TRBJ2-3
d_gene: TRBD1
abundance: NA
v_gene: TRBV7-2
CDR3nt: TGTGCCAGCAGGGCCACCTCAGGGGGCGGCACAGATACGCAGTATTTT
CDR3aa: CASRATSGGGTDTQYF

j_gene: TRBJ2-5
d_gene: NA
abundance: few
v_gene: TRBV2
CDR3nt: TGTGCCAGCAAACAGGGAATCAATGAGCAGTACTTC
CDR3aa: CASKQGINEQYF

j_gene: TRBJ2-2
d_gene: TRBD2
abundance: NA
v_gene: TRBV12-3/TRBV12-4
CDR3nt: TGTGCCAGCAGGAAACTAGCGGACGGGGAGCTGTTTTTT
CDR3aa: CASRKLADGELFF

j_gene: TRBJ1-1
d_gene: NA
abundance: NA
v_gene: TRBV27
CDR3nt: TGTGCCAGCAGGGTGGGACGGTCTGAAGCTTTCTTT
CDR3aa: CASRVGRSEAFF

j_gene: TRBJ1-2
d_gene: TRBD1
abundance: few
v_gene: TRBV2
CDR3nt: TGTGCCAGCAGGAAGGATGAGACAGGGGACTATGGCTACACCTTC
CDR3aa: CASRKDETGDYGYTF

j_gene: TRBJ1-1
d_gene: NA
abundance: NA
v_gene: TRBV29-1
CDR3nt: TGCAGCGTTCAGTTTTCTGAAGCTTTCTTT
CDR3aa: CSVQFSEAFF

j_gene: TRBJ2-1
d_gene: NA
abundance: few
v_gene: TRBV20-1
CDR3nt: TGCAGTGCCGACCATTGGGGGGCGGATGAGCAGTTCTTC
CDR3aa: CSADHWGADEQFF

j_gene: TRBJ1-5
d_gene: NA
abundance: NA
v_gene: TRBV29-1
CDR3nt: TGCAGCGTTGAAGACGGCAGTTTCCGACAGCATTTT
CDR3aa: CSVEDGSFRQHF

j_gene: TRBJ1-4
d_gene: NA
abundance: few
v_gene: TRBV5-1
CDR3nt: TGCGCCAGCAGCTTGCGCGGACAGTCATCAACTAATGAAAAACTGTTTTTT
CDR3aa: CASSLRGQSSTNEKLFF

j_gene: TRBJ2-3
d_gene: NA
abundance: NA
v_gene: TRBV3-1
CDR3nt: TGTGCCAGCAGCCAAGAGGGACTTCAGTATTTT
CDR3aa: CASSQEGLQYF

j_gene: TRBJ1-4
d_gene: NA
abundance: few
v_gene: TRBV4-1
CDR3nt: TGCGCCAGCAGCCGGAGAGGGACGGAGAATGAAAAACTGTTTTTT
CDR3aa: CASSRRGTENEKLFF

j_gene: TRBJ2-7
d_gene: TRBD1
abundance: NA
v_gene: TRBV10-3
CDR3nt: TGTGCCATCAGCCCGGACAGGGATTCCTACGAGCAGTACTTC
CDR3aa: CAISPDRDSYEQYF

j_gene: TRBJ1-2
d_gene: TRBD1
abundance: NA
v_gene: TRBV29-1
CDR3nt: TGCAGCGTTGAACCCCGACAGGGGGCAAGGAACTATGGCTACACCTTC
CDR3aa: CSVEPRQGARNYGYTF

j_gene: TRBJ2-7
d_gene: TRBD1
abundance: NA
v_gene: TRBV7-2
CDR3nt: TGTGCCAGCAGCTTGGGGGGTGGACAGGGGGTATACGAGCAGTACTTC
CDR3aa: CASSLGGGQGVYEQYF

j_gene: TRBJ1-1
d_gene: TRBD1
abundance: NA
v_gene: TRBV6-2/TRBV6-3
CDR3nt: TGTGCCAGCAGTCCGGGGACAGCCACCGAGTGGAACACTGAAGCTTTCTTT
CDR3aa: CASSPGTATEWNTEAFF

j_gene: TRBJ2-7
d_gene: TRBD1
abundance: NA
v_gene: TRBV5-4
CDR3nt: TGTGCCAGCAGCTTGGATCAGACAGGGGGCAGATACGAGCAGTACTTC
CDR3aa: CASSLDQTGGRYEQYF

j_gene: TRBJ1-6
d_gene: NA
abundance: many
v_gene: TRBV12-3/TRBV12-4
CDR3nt: TGTGCCAGCAGTTTAGGGCAGGGAAATTCACCCCTCCACTTT
CDR3aa: CASSLGQGNSPLHF

j_gene: TRBJ1-1
d_gene: TRBD1
abundance: few
v_gene: TRBV10-3
CDR3nt: TGTGCCATCAGAGGTACAGGGGACTGGAACACTGAAGCTTTCTTT
CDR3aa: CAIRGTGDWNTEAFF

j_gene: TRBJ1-2
d_gene: TRBD1
abundance: NA
v_gene: TRBV7-2
CDR3nt: TGTGCCAGCAGACACTCGGGACAGGGGCGCAAACTTTATGGCTACACCTTC
CDR3aa: CASRHSGQGRKLYGYTF

j_gene: TRBJ2-1
d_gene: NA
abundance: few
v_gene: TRBV7-6
CDR3nt: TGTGCCAGCAGCTTAGTGCTGGCAGGGGCGTACAATGAGCAGTTCTTC
CDR3aa: CASSLVLAGAYNEQFF

j_gene: TRBJ1-5
d_gene: TRBD1
abundance: few
v_gene: TRBV7-2
CDR3nt: TGTGCCTGCAGCGCACAGGGGTATAGCAATCAGCCCCAGCATTTT
CDR3aa: CACSAQGYSNQPQHF

j_gene: TRBJ2-1
d_gene: TRBD2
abundance: NA
v_gene: TRBV20-1
CDR3nt: TGCAGTGCTACCGTCCGGAGCGGGGGGCTCCAAGAGACCCAGTTCTTC
CDR3aa: CSATVRSGGLQETQFF

j_gene: TRBJ2-7
d_gene: TRBD2
abundance: NA
v_gene: TRBV7-2
CDR3nt: TGTGCCAGCAGCTTAACGCTAGCGGGGGCCCATTTCTACGAGCAGTACTTC
CDR3aa: CASSLTLAGAHFYEQYF

j_gene: TRBJ2-5
d_gene: NA
abundance: once
v_gene: TRBV5-4
CDR3nt: TGTGCCTGCAGCTCCGACAAGGCCTACCAAGAGACCCAGTACTTC
CDR3aa: CACSSDKAYQETQYF

j_gene: TRBJ2-5
d_gene: TRBD2
abundance: many
v_gene: TRBV12-3/TRBV12-4
CDR3nt: TGTGCCAGCAGCACGACTAGCGGGAGCCAAGAGACCCAGTACTTC
CDR3aa: CASSTTSGSQETQYF

j_gene: TRBJ1-2
d_gene: TRBD1
abundance: NA
v_gene: TRBV20-1
CDR3nt: TGCAGTGCTAGAATCCGGGACAGAGACTATGGCTACACCTTC
CDR3aa: CSARIRDRDYGYTF

j_gene: TRBJ1-1
d_gene: NA
abundance: NA
v_gene: TRBV6-2/TRBV6-3
CDR3nt: TGTGCCAGCAGTCACGGTCGGGCGAACACTGAAGCTTTCTTT
CDR3aa: CASSHGRANTEAFF

j_gene: TRBJ2-3
d_gene: NA
abundance: many
v_gene: TRBV7-2
CDR3nt: TGTGCCAGCAGCTTATCCAGAACGAGCACAGATACGCAGTATTTT
CDR3aa: CASSLSRTSTDTQYF